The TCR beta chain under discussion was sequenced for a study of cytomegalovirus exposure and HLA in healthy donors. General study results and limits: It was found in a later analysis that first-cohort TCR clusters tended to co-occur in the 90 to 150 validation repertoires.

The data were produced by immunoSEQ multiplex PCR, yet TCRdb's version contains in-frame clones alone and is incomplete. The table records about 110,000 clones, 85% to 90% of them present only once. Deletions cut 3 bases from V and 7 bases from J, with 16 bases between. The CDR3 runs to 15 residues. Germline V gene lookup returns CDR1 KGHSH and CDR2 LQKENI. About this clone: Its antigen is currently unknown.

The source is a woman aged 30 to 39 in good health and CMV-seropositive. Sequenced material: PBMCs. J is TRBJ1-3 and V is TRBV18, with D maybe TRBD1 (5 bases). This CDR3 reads CASSPALLGRNTIYF. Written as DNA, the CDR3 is TGTGCCAGCTCACCGGCCCTGTTGGGGCGGAACACCATATATTTT.